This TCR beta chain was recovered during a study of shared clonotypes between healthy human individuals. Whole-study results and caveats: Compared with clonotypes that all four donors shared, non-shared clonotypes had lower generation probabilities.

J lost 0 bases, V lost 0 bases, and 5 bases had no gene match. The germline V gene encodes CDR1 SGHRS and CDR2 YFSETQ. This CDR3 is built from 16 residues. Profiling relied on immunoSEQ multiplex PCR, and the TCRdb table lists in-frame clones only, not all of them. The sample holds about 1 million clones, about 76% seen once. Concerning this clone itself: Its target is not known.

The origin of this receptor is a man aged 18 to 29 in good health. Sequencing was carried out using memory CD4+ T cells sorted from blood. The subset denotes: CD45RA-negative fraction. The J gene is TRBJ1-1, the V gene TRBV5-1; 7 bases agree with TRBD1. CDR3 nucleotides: TGCGCCAGCAGCTTGGGACAGGGCTTGCTGAACACTGAAGCTTTCTTT. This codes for CASSLGQGLLNTEAFF.